Following are 3 T cell receptor beta chains from one sample sequenced in a study of cytomegalovirus exposure and HLA in healthy donors. The primer mix had 60 Vbeta and 13 Jbeta primers. Profiling relied on immunoSEQ multiplex PCR, and the TCRdb table lists in-frame clones only, not all of them. The sample records over 100,000 clones, 55% to 70% being singletons. Source material: PBMCs. The receptors were sampled from a woman aged 25 to 45 in good health and CMV-seronegative.

V usage is TRBV27 and J usage is TRBJ1-5; TRBD1 might be the D (6 bases). Between the trimmed V and J ends, which lost 5 bases and 0 bases, there was a span of 11 bases. CDR1 and CDR2 (germline): MNHEY, SMNVEV (reference sequence). This CDR3 comprises 15 residues. The CDR3 region is CASSRGQTSNQPQHF. The CDR3 DNA is TGTGCCAGCAGTAGGGGACAAACTAGCAATCAGCCCCAGCATTTT.

The chain couples TRBV18 to TRBJ2-5; D is undetermined. The CDR3 has 13 residues. Between the trimmed V and J ends, which lost 3 bases and 4 bases, there was a span of 9 bases. Germline V gives CDR1 KGHSH, CDR2 LQKENI. CDR3: CASSPNSGETQYF. The CDR3, as DNA: TGTGCCAGCTCACCCAACTCAGGAGAGACCCAGTACTTC.

The chain couples TRBV7-9 to TRBJ1-1; 7 bases line up with TRBD1. CDR3 length: 15 amino acids. Germline V gene data show CDR1 as SEHNR and CDR2 as FQNEAQ (reference sequence). Unmatched junction bases numbered 7, after V lost 5 bases and J lost 1 base. CDR3 DNA: TGTGCCAGCAGCCCTCGACAGGGAACGAACACTGAAGCTTTCTTT. This encodes CASSPRQGTNTEAFF.